Detailed here is one T cell receptor beta chain. These data come from a study of technical replicates of blood from four donors. V was pared by 9 bases and J by 4 bases, with 13 bases of the junction left unmatched. CDR3 size: 16 residues. CDR1 and CDR2 (germline): LNHDA, SQIVND (reference sequence). The protocol was immunoSEQ multiplex PCR, while the TCRdb copy is restricted to in-frame clones and leaves out a portion. This sample carries 80,000 or so clones, roughly 96% of them seen once, and the ten largest clones take more than 0.15%. The sequencing sample was made of T cells isolated from PBMCs. V is TRBV19 and J is TRBJ2-3; 10 bases line up with TRBD2. This sequence was found in a human donor in good health. The CDR3 coding sequence is TGTGCCAGCCACCCAGAGAAGCGGGGGGGTCCAGATACGCAGTATTTT. Translated: CASHPEKRGGPDTQYF.